This TCR beta chain was retrieved from a study of identifying expanded T cells in peripheral blood. Germline-derived CDR1 and CDR2 are MNHEY and SMNVEV (reference sequence). This CDR3 spans 13 amino acids. Trimming took 0 bases from V and 4 from J, leaving 4 bases between them. Healthy donors had no documented immune events, such as infections, while sampled. Study-level points and caveats: Across healthy donors, higher total template counts meant significantly greater roughly two-week count variance. Roughly 1.1 clones differed between technical replicates, versus around 15 and 18 over time.

The table came from immunoSEQ multiplex PCR; TCRdb's copy has only in-frame clones and leaves some out. The sample shows fewer than 110,000 clones, 87% of them seen only once. As to this clone: As yet, its antigen is unknown.

Sequenced: blood. The chain links TRBV27 to TRBJ1-5; no clear D. The receptor comes from a person between 18 and 70 years old in good health. The CDR3, as DNA: TGTGCCAGCAGTTTATCAAGTAATCAGCCCCAGCATTTT. Translation: CASSLSSNQPQHF.